A selection of T cell receptor beta chains follows, all from one sample in a study of persistence of HIV-infected CD4 T cells. These receptors' targets are unknown. Only in-frame clones appear in the TCRdb table, and some are missing; sequencing was by immunoSEQ multiplex PCR. The sample consists of some 9,200 clones, more than 65% of them appearing once. The material sequenced was CD4+ T cells sorted from PBMCs after roughly 18-hour stimulation, taken from a patient who received antiretroviral therapy. The source of these receptors is an adult woman with HIV who was CMV-seropositive. Both conserved end residues are part of each CDR3. The order of the fields is V gene, D gene, clone size, J gene, CDR3 DNA, CDR3 protein. The D gene is left open where the match is weak. The size entry is marked missing in some rows and otherwise reads once, few, many or a size class.

>TRBV19|TRBD1|NA|TRBJ1-1
TGTGCCAGTAGTCTCATAGGGGGCAAGACTGAAGCTTTCTTT
CASSLIGGKTEAFF
>TRBV7-8|TRBD1|NA|TRBJ1-6
TGTGCCAGCAGCGTCGGACAGGGCCCGGATTCACCCCTCCACTTT
CASSVGQGPDSPLHF
>TRBV18|NA|NA|TRBJ1-1
TGTGCCAGCTCACCCTACTCGTTAGTGAACACTGAAGCTTTCTTT
CASSPYSLVNTEAFF
>TRBV6-5|TRBD1|NA|TRBJ1-1
TGTGCCAGCAAGAATCAGGGGGGGAGTACTGAAGCTTTCTTT
CASKNQGGSTEAFF
>TRBV5-1|TRBD2|NA|TRBJ2-1
TGCGCCAGCAGCGATGGGACTAGCGGGTGGAATGAGCAGTTCTTC
CASSDGTSGWNEQFF
>TRBV6-5|NA|NA|TRBJ2-2
TGTGCCAGCACCCGGGGACTCTCGAACACCGGGGGGCTGTTTTTT
CASTRGLSNTGGLFF
>TRBV6-2/TRBV6-3|TRBD1|NA|TRBJ1-2
TGTGCCAGCAGTTACGCGGGACAGGGATCGCCGAGCTACACCTTC
CASSYAGQGSPSYTF
>TRBV6-6|NA|NA|TRBJ1-1
TGTGCCAGCAGTTCACAGAAGGGGAGACGGGCTTTCTTT
CASSSQKGRRAFF
>TRBV6-6|NA|NA|TRBJ1-2
TGTGCCAACCGAGAGGGCGCAAATGGCTACACCTTC
CANREGANGYTF
>TRBV19|TRBD1|few|TRBJ1-2
TGTGCCAGTAGTGCCCGGGACAGGGGGCGCGGTGGCTACACCTTC
CASSARDRGRGGYTF
>TRBV27|NA|few|TRBJ1-2
TGTGCCAGCAGTCCCGCCGGGGCCTATGGCTACACCTTC
CASSPAGAYGYTF
>TRBV5-1|NA|NA|TRBJ1-1
TGCGCCAGCAGCCCTGGCGGGACGGTGAACACTGAAGCTTTCTTT
CASSPGGTVNTEAFF
>TRBV19|NA|NA|TRBJ2-2
TGTGCCAGTAGAGGTCGCAGCGCGAACACCGGGGAGCTGTTTTTT
CASRGRSANTGELFF
>TRBV12-3/TRBV12-4|NA|NA|TRBJ2-1
TGTGCCAGCAGCCGGACTAATGAGCAGTTCTTC
CASSRTNEQFF
>TRBV4-1|NA|NA|TRBJ2-4
TGCGCCAGCAGCAACGGACAAAACCCCGGGACGCCAAGTGAGAACATTCAGTACTTC
CASSNGQNPGTPSENIQYF
>TRBV7-9|NA|NA|TRBJ1-2
TGTGCCAGCAGCTTAGACTCAGCCTATGGCTACACCTTC
CASSLDSAYGYTF
>TRBV5-1|TRBD1|NA|TRBJ1-2
TGCGCCAGCAGCTCCCGGACAGGGAAGAACTATGGCTACACCTTC
CASSSRTGKNYGYTF
>TRBV27|NA|NA|TRBJ1-5
TGTGCCAGCAGTTTAAACGGGCCGGGGTCCCAGCATTTT
CASSLNGPGSQHF
>TRBV28|NA|NA|TRBJ2-5
TGTGCCAGCAGTGAGCAGGGGACCCAAGAGACCCAGTACTTC
CASSEQGTQETQYF
>TRBV9|TRBD2|once|TRBJ2-1
TGTGCCAGCAGCGTAGTAGGACTAGCATCCGAGCAGTTCTTC
CASSVVGLASEQFF
>TRBV6-5|TRBD1|NA|TRBJ2-3
TGTGCCAGCATCAGAGGACAGGCGCTCACAGATACGCAGTATTTT
CASIRGQALTDTQYF
>TRBV12-3/TRBV12-4|NA|NA|TRBJ1-2
TGTGCCAGCAGGCCCGGACGGATCTATGGCTACACCTTC
CASRPGRIYGYTF
>TRBV18|TRBD1|NA|TRBJ2-1
TGTGCCAGCTCACCAGACAGGGTCGTCTACAATGAGCAGTTCTTC
CASSPDRVVYNEQFF
>TRBV5-1|TRBD2|NA|TRBJ2-1
TGCGCCAGCAGCCCCGCCTCGGACGGAAAGTGGGCCAGCGGGAGATACCATGAGCAGTTCTTC
CASSPASDGKWASGRYHEQFF
>TRBV7-2|TRBD1|NA|TRBJ1-1
TGTGCCAGCAGCTTTAGCGGGGGACAGGGCACTGAAGCTTTCTTT
CASSFSGGQGTEAFF
>TRBV7-6|NA|once|TRBJ1-1
TGTGCCAGCAGCTCGGACAGCTGGAACACTGAAGCTTTCTTT
CASSSDSWNTEAFF
>TRBV6-2/TRBV6-3|TRBD2|NA|TRBJ2-7
TGTGCCAGCAGTTCCCTCGGGGGAAGCGGGACTCTCTACGAGCAGTACTTC
CASSSLGGSGTLYEQYF
>TRBV2|NA|NA|TRBJ2-7
TGTGCCAGCAGTAAAGGGACAACGAAATCCTACGAGCAGTACTTC
CASSKGTTKSYEQYF
>TRBV28|NA|NA|TRBJ2-3
TGTGCCAGCACCCCCATCCAGGTGGGCACAGATACGCAGTATTTT
CASTPIQVGTDTQYF
>TRBV5-4|TRBD1|NA|TRBJ1-2
TGTGCCAGCAGCTCCCGACAGGGTCCCGGCTACACCTTC
CASSSRQGPGYTF
>TRBV19|NA|NA|TRBJ1-5
TGTGCCAGTAGTAAAAGACAGGCTACTTATAGCAATCAGCCCCAGCATTTT
CASSKRQATYSNQPQHF